One and the same sample provided the 26 T cell receptor beta chains below, sequenced in a study of T cell responses to AZD1222 COVID-19 vaccine. Sequencing used immunoSEQ multiplex PCR; TCRdb keeps in-frame clones, though not all of them. The table has around 140,000 clones, around 93% seen once. Material: peripheral blood, obtained 28 days after the second AZD1222 dose. The receptors stem from an adult who received the AZD1222 COVID-19 vaccine.

The chain joins TRBV6-2 or TRBV6-3 to TRBJ1-2, with 7 bases identical to TRBD1. The ends lost 2 bases at V and 6 bases at J; junction bases unmatched: 9. Germline CDR1 reads MNHEY; CDR2 reads SVGEGT. This CDR3 is 15 amino acids long. The CDR3 nucleotides are TGTGCCAGCAGTTACCCGAGGACAGGTGTGAATGGCTACACCTTC. Translating gives CASSYPRTGVNGYTF.

This chain connects TRBV12-5 to TRBJ2-1, with TRBD2 matching over 8 bases. The CDR3 spans 16 residues. Trimming removed 0 bases from V and 7 bases from J; junction bases left unmatched: 8. Germline V gives CDR1 LGHNT, CDR2 FRNRAP. The CDR3 sequence: CASGLVLSGSMNEQFF. CDR3 bases: TGTGCTAGTGGTTTGGTACTGAGCGGGAGCATGAATGAGCAGTTCTTC. The variable domain in full, completed from reference TRBV12-5 and TRBJ2-1, reads DARVTQTPRHKVTEMGQEVTMRCQPILGHNTVFWYRQTMMQGLELLAYFRNRAPLDDSGMPKDRFSAEMPDATLATLKIQPSEPRDSAVYFCASGLVLSGSMNEQFFGPGTRLTVL.

The rearrangement links TRBV28 to TRBJ1-5, with unresolved D. The CDR3 extends over 17 amino acids. Germline V gene data show CDR1 as MDHEN and CDR2 as SYDVKM. The V end was cut by 6 bases, the J end by 1 base, with 19 bases between. CDR3 sequence reads: CASSPPPGFRSNQPQHF. The CDR3 bases are TGTGCCAGCAGCCCCCCCCCGGGTTTTAGGAGCAATCAGCCCCAGCATTTT. Full variable domain (missing parts from reference TRBV28 and TRBJ1-5): DVKVTQSSRYLVKRTGEKVFLECVQDMDHENMFWYRQDPGLGLRLIYFSYDVKMKEKGDIPEGYSVSREKKERFSLILESASTNQTSMYLCASSPPPGFRSNQPQHFGDGTRLSIL.

The chain is built from TRBV18 and TRBJ2-1; the match to TRBD1 covers 7 bases. The CDR3 spans 15 residues. Per the germline V gene, CDR1 is KGHSH and CDR2 is LQKENI. V lost 3 bases, J lost 4 bases, and 6 bases stayed unmatched. The DNA of the CDR3 is TGTGCCAGCTCACCTTCTAGGGGGCATTACAATGAGCAGTTCTTC. This sequence encodes CASSPSRGHYNEQFF.

The chain combines TRBV9 with TRBJ2-6; D is unresolved. Trimming stripped 3 bases from V and 0 bases from J, with 1 base between. This CDR3 spans 13 amino acids. CDR1 is SGDLS, CDR2 YYNGEE, per germline. The CDR3 is CASSASGANVLTF. The CDR3 region has the DNA TGTGCCAGCAGCGCCTCTGGGGCCAACGTCCTGACTTTC.

V usage is TRBV5-1 and J usage is TRBJ2-2; 12 nucleotides agree with TRBD1. CDR1 SGHRS and CDR2 YFSETQ come from the germline V gene. The V and J ends lost 4 bases and 4 bases, in that order; junction bases with no gene match: 5. The CDR3 consists of 16 residues. CDR3 protein: CASSLGQGAATGELFF. The CDR3 DNA is TGCGCCAGCAGCCTGGGACAGGGGGCTGCCACCGGGGAGCTGTTTTTT.

This chain uses TRBV3-1 (or the pseudogene TRBV3-2) with TRBJ2-5; D may be TRBD1 (5 bases). This CDR3 comprises 15 residues. The germline V and J ends were trimmed by 2 bases and 5 bases, with 15 bases remaining between them. Germline CDR1 and CDR2: LGHDT and YNNKEL (reference sequence). In DNA, the CDR3 is TGTGCCAGCAGCCAAATCTCCCCAGGGCGGGAGACCCAGTACTTC. It encodes CASSQISPGRETQYF.

V gene TRBV4-1 combines with J gene TRBJ1-2, with D possibly TRBD1 on 5 matching bases. The CDR3 extends over 14 amino acids. Trimming left V 5 bases short and J 8 bases short, with 18 bases between. Germline V gene data show CDR1 as MGHRA and CDR2 as YSYEKL. The CDR3 nucleotides read TGCGCCAGCAGCGGAGTGGGCAGGGCTAAGGGCTACACCTTC. It encodes CASSGVGRAKGYTF.

This chain connects TRBV2 to TRBJ1-6; 9 bases map to TRBD1. V shed 6 bases, J shed 7 bases, and the junction held 7 bases outside the gene matches. This CDR3 region has 15 residues. Germline loops: CDR1 SNHLY, CDR2 FYNNEI. CDR3 amino acids: CASRLTQGANSPLHF. The CDR3 DNA follows: TGTGCCAGCAGACTCACACAGGGGGCGAATTCACCCCTCCACTTT.

This sequence joins TRBV13 and TRBJ1-2; 7 nucleotides line up with TRBD1. The ends lost 4 bases at V and 13 bases at J; junction bases unmatched: 9. Germline assignment: CDR1 PRHDT and CDR2 FYEKMQ (reference sequence). CDR3 size: 12 residues. The CDR3: CASSSDRWPPTF. The CDR3 nucleotides read TGTGCCAGCAGCTCGGACAGGTGGCCGCCCACCTTC.

The V and J genes are TRBV6-5 and TRBJ2-7, with 8 bases that match TRBD1. This CDR3 comprises 15 residues. Trimming at V came to 6 bases and at J to 6 bases, leaving 13 bases not matched to a gene. Per germline, CDR1 MNHEY and CDR2 SVGAGI. Here the CDR3 reads CASRTIRDRLREQYF. The CDR3 DNA is TGTGCCAGCAGAACCATCCGGGACAGGCTCCGCGAGCAGTACTTC.

The CDR3 DNA sequence: TGTGCCACCAGTGATTTGCGGACCGGGACAGGGGTGGCCGGGGAGCTGTTTTTT. Its translation is CATSDLRTGTGVAGELFF. The chain is built from TRBV24-1 and TRBJ2-2; 10 bases align to TRBD1. The ends lost 0 bases at V and 6 bases at J; junction bases unmatched: 9. The CDR3 loop spans 18 amino acids. From germline, CDR1 is KGHDR and CDR2 SFDVKD.

This chain joins TRBV30 and TRBJ1-1; 7 bases map to TRBD1. CDR3 length: 13 amino acids. Losses at the gene ends were 4 bases for V and 6 bases for J; bases not matched to a gene: 8. Germline CDR1 and CDR2: GTSNPN and SVGIG (reference sequence). The CDR3 protein is CAWNRGTASEAFF. CDR3 nucleotide sequence: TGTGCCTGGAACAGGGGAACAGCCTCTGAAGCTTTCTTT.

The chain employs TRBV5-5 and TRBJ2-7; 11 bases match TRBD2. Germline CDR1 and CDR2: SGHKS and YYEKEE (reference sequence). J was trimmed by 2 bases and V by 4 bases; bases with no gene match: 14. There are 18 residues in the CDR3. CDR3 protein: CASSRGAGLAANPYEQYF. CDR3 DNA sequence: TGTGCCAGCAGCAGGGGCGCGGGACTAGCGGCTAATCCCTACGAGCAGTACTTC.

The genes are TRBV11-2 and TRBJ1-1; possible D gene TRBD1, 6 bases. V lost 2 bases to trimming and J lost 2 bases, with 12 bases between them. There are 15 residues in the CDR3. Germline CDR1 and CDR2: SGHAT and FQNNGV. This CDR3 is CASSLWAGVNTEAFF. The CDR3 DNA is TGTGCCAGCAGCTTATGGGCAGGGGTAAACACTGAAGCTTTCTTT.

This clone has more than one count but fewer than ten. The rearrangement links TRBV19 to TRBJ1-1; D unresolved. This CDR3 contains 18 residues. Looked up from germline, CDR1 is LNHDA and CDR2 is SQIVND (reference sequence). Trimming stripped 4 bases from V and 4 bases from J, with 25 bases between. The CDR3 reads CASSSIKGNALRSTEAFF. DNA of the CDR3: TGTGCCAGTAGTAGTATCAAGGGTAATGCGTTAAGGAGCACTGAAGCTTTCTTT. Combining the CDR3 with reference TRBV19 and TRBJ1-1 gives the whole variable domain DGGITQSPKYLFRKEGQNVTLSCEQNLNHDAMYWYRQDPGQGLRLIYYSQIVNDFQKGDIAEGYSVSREKKESFPLTVTSAQKNPTAFYLCASSSIKGNALRSTEAFFGQGTRLTVV.

The V call is TRBV9, the J call TRBJ2-5; D not resolved. The CDR3 contains 13 residues. In germline, CDR1 is SGDLS, CDR2 YYNGEE. The ends were cut back, 1 base at V and 2 bases at J, with 6 bases in the middle. CDR3 nucleotides: TGTGCCAGCAGCGTAAACAGTCAAGAGACCCAGTACTTC. Translation: CASSVNSQETQYF.

The chain links TRBV7-2 to TRBJ2-1; D perhaps matches TRBD2 (5 bases). Trimming removed 3 bases from V and 4 bases from J, with 25 bases in between. Germline assignment: CDR1 SGHTA and CDR2 FQGNSA. The CDR3 contains 19 residues. The CDR3 coding sequence is TGTGCCAGCAGCTTGCAAAACATCCAAAGCAGGCGGAGGTACAATGAGCAGTTCTTC. Protein product: CASSLQNIQSRRRYNEQFF.

The chain is built from TRBV4-1 and TRBJ1-5; no definite D call. The CDR3 length is 14 residues. CDR1 MGHRA and CDR2 YSYEKL come from the germline V gene. V was shortened by 1 base and J by 6 bases, with 10 bases between the two germline ends. CDR3 loop: CASSQVLGPQPQHF. The DNA for the CDR3 is TGCGCCAGCAGCCAAGTACTTGGCCCTCAGCCCCAGCATTTT.

This clone was detected only a few times. The chain couples TRBV5-4 to TRBJ1-1, with D possibly TRBD1 on 6 matching bases. V was shortened by 0 bases and J by 1 base, with 19 bases between the two germline ends. This CDR3 has 18 amino acids. Germline V lookup: CDR1 SGHNT, CDR2 YYREEE (reference sequence). CDR3 residues: CASSLGGRGAAGNTEAFF. The CDR3 DNA reads as TGTGCCAGCAGCTTGGGAGGAAGGGGGGCTGCAGGGAACACTGAAGCTTTCTTT.

This chain connects TRBV5-8 to TRBJ1-1; D might be TRBD1 (6 bases). The CDR3 length is 14 residues. Trimming took off 0 bases at V and 5 bases at J, with 11 bases between the two ends. Germline-derived CDR1 and CDR2 are SGHTS and YDEGEE. The CDR3 region is CASSLVRGRTEAFF. The CDR3 region has the DNA TGTGCCAGCAGCTTGGTCAGGGGCCGGACTGAAGCTTTCTTT.

The gene calls are TRBV21-1 and TRBJ2-7; the listed D gene, TRBD1, was not tested against the DNA. TRBV21-1 is reported as a pseudogene. This CDR3 has 16 amino acids. The CDR3 protein is CASSKARSGNLHEQYF. CDR3 DNA sequence: TGTGCCAGCAGCAAAGCGCGGTCAGGGAATCTCCACGAGCAGTACTTC.

The chain joins TRBV7-2 to TRBJ2-2, with 11 bases that match TRBD2. The trim removed 5 bases at V and 8 bases at J, leaving 7 bases unmatched. The CDR3 sequence is 15 residues long. Germline V gives CDR1 SGHTA, CDR2 FQGNSA. Here the CDR3 DNA reads TGTGCCAGCAGCCGCTGGACTAGCGGGTTAGGGGAGCTGTTTTTT. This gives the protein CASSRWTSGLGELFF.

The genes are TRBV5-1 and TRBJ1-1, with D possibly being TRBD1 (5 bases). This CDR3 contains 12 residues. The germline V gene encodes CDR1 SGHRS and CDR2 YFSETQ. V gave up 5 bases and J gave up 5 bases, with 10 bases separating them. The CDR3 protein is CASRRQSTEAFF. CDR3 in DNA: TGCGCCAGCAGGCGACAGTCAACTGAAGCTTTCTTT.

The CDR3: CASSEMTSGTGGETQYF. CDR3 sequence (DNA): TGTGCCAGCAGTGAGATGACCTCCGGGACAGGGGGAGAGACCCAGTACTTC. The chain has TRBV2 and TRBJ2-5, with TRBD1 matching over 11 bases. The junction had 10 bases not matched to a gene; V was cut back by 3 bases and J by 4 bases. Germline V gives CDR1 SNHLY, CDR2 FYNNEI. The CDR3 sequence is 17 residues long.

This clone was seen just once. This chain connects TRBV6-4 to TRBJ1-6; D uncertain. This CDR3 comprises 15 residues. V dropped 6 bases and J dropped 10 bases, with 19 bases sitting between them. The germline V gene has CDR1 MRHNA and CDR2 SNTAGT. The CDR3 coding sequence is TGTGCCAGCAGCCTCGACACGGGGAAGGGCTCACCCCTCCACTTT. Translation: CASSLDTGKGSPLHF.